The 30 T cell receptor beta chains below were found in one sample sequenced in a study of blood T cells in healthy people across ages. Alongside a J-beta primer mix, a sample-barcoded 5' primer served in a second PCR lasting roughly 7 to 12 cycles. A single record per CDR3 protein comes from TCRdb applying MiXCR to the 5' RACE reads. The table has around 750,000 distinct CDR3 sequences, around half seen once. What was sequenced was blood. Receptors were obtained from an elderly man in good health.

The genes are TRBV4-1 and TRBJ1-4, with a tentative D call TRBD1 (5 bases). The CDR3 totals 18 residues. V lost 0 bases and J lost 2, with 16 bases in between. Per the germline V gene, CDR1 is MGHRA and CDR2 is YSYEKL. In DNA form, the CDR3 reads TGCGCCAGCAGCCAAGATAGCGGGGGTAGATGGACTAATGAAAAACTGTTTTTT. This translates into CASSQDSGGRWTNEKLFF.

The chain couples TRBV28 to TRBJ2-7, with 8 bases fitting TRBD2. CDR3 size: 15 residues. In germline, CDR1 is MDHEN, CDR2 SYDVKM. Losses at the gene ends were 7 bases for V and 0 bases for J; bases not matched to a gene: 8. CDR3 DNA sequence: TGTGCCAGCACCGGGGGGGCGGAGAGCTCCTACGAGCAGTACTTC. Protein: CASTGGAESSYEQYF. The variable domain in full, completed from reference TRBV28 and TRBJ2-7, reads DVKVTQSSRYLVKRTGEKVFLECVQDMDHENMFWYRQDPGLGLRLIYFSYDVKMKEKGDIPEGYSVSREKKERFSLILESASTNQTSMYLCASTGGAESSYEQYFGPGTRLTVT.

J is TRBJ2-3 and V is TRBV5-1; TRBD2 is a possible D gene (6 bases). This CDR3 is built from 17 residues. V lost 3 bases to trimming and J lost 14 bases, with 31 bases between them. The germline CDR1 and CDR2 sequences are SGHRS and YFSETQ. CDR3 residues: CASSSRDSPSGHRYAYF. In DNA, the CDR3 is TGCGCCAGCAGCTCTAGGGACTCTCCCTCGGGGCACAGATACGCGTATTTT.

The CDR3 nucleotides read TGTGCCAGCAACCACCTGGACAGGGGCGGTCAGCCCCAGCATTTT. The encoded protein is CASNHLDRGGQPQHF. The chain has TRBV2 and TRBJ1-5; 9 bases line up with TRBD1. This CDR3 has 15 residues. J gave up 6 bases and V 7 bases, and 10 bases lay outside the gene matches. In germline, CDR1 is SNHLY, CDR2 FYNNEI.

This clonotype was counted a single time. The chain is built from TRBV24-1 and TRBJ2-1; 15 bases match TRBD2. This CDR3 region has 14 residues. J was trimmed by 7 bases and V by 9 bases; bases with no gene match: 3. The germline V gene encodes CDR1 KGHDR and CDR2 SFDVKD. This CDR3 is CATGTSGRWNEQFF. CDR3 DNA sequence: TGTGCCACCGGGACTAGCGGGAGGTGGAATGAGCAGTTCTTC.

This clonotype was counted a few times. The V and J genes are TRBV14 and TRBJ2-4, with a weak D call TRBD2 (5 bases). The CDR3 has 15 amino acids. The germline CDR1 and CDR2 sequences are SGHDN and FVKESK. V was clipped by 1 base and J by 8 bases, with 15 bases between them. For the CDR3, the DNA is TGTGCCAGCAGCCAAGGCCAGGTTGTCGGGGACATTCAGTACTTC. Amino acid sequence: CASSQGQVVGDIQYF.

This clonotype was recorded a few times. The chain uses TRBV5-1 and TRBJ2-4; 8 bases match TRBD2. Near its end, the DNA agrees better with TRBJ2-7, so the J call may be wrong. The CDR3 totals 15 residues. CDR1 and CDR2 from the germline V gene are SGHRS and YFSETQ. CDR3 sequence reads: CASRRRASGQYEQYF. CDR3 DNA: TGCGCCAGCAGAAGAAGGGCTAGCGGGCAGTACGAGCAGTACTTC.

This clonotype was picked up a small number of times. The chain links TRBV28 to TRBJ2-7; perhaps TRBD1 as D (5 bases). Germline CDR1 and CDR2: MDHEN and SYDVKM. V lost 3 bases and J lost 1, with 10 bases in between. The CDR3 runs to 14 residues. The chain's CDR3 is CASSFLQVSYEQYF. The CDR3 bases are TGTGCCAGCAGTTTTTTACAGGTGTCCTACGAGCAGTACTTC.

The V gene is TRBV7-6, the J gene TRBJ2-2; no definite D call. Trimming took 1 base from V and 1 from J, leaving 10 bases between them. CDR1 is SGHVS and CDR2 is FNYEAQ in the germline V gene. The CDR3 runs 16 residues. The CDR3 here is CASSLDTGVNTGELFF. The DNA of the CDR3 is TGTGCCAGCAGCTTAGATACGGGCGTGAACACCGGGGAGCTGTTTTTT.

The J gene is TRBJ1-1, the V gene TRBV6-5; D gene uncertain. Germline CDR1 reads MNHEY; CDR2 reads SVGAGI. This CDR3 has 12 amino acids. The V gene lost 4 bases and the J gene lost 8 bases, with 11 bases spanning the gap. CDR3 in amino acids: CASSSRNFEAFF. CDR3 DNA sequence: TGTGCCAGCAGTTCCCGGAATTTCGAAGCTTTCTTT.

The chain uses TRBV6-1 and TRBJ1-2; D ambiguous. The CDR3 length is 14 residues. Trimming cost V 2 bases and J 6 bases, with 13 bases left between them. The germline gives CDR1 MNHNS, CDR2 SASEGT. The CDR3 nucleotides are TGTGCCAGCAGTGAACGGCGGGGAATAGATGGCTACACCTTC. It translates to CASSERRGIDGYTF.

With respect to this clonotype: A single base separates this from a much larger clone, so it may be a read error. This rearrangement joins TRBV5-1 to TRBJ2-1; TRBD2 matches at 9 bases. Germline CDR1 is SGHRS and CDR2 is YFSETQ. The CDR3 extends over 17 amino acids. The CDR3 region is CASSLRETSGTYDEQFF. The DNA for the CDR3 is TGCGCCAGCAGCCTAAGGGAGACTAGCGGAACCTACGATGAGCAGTTCTTC.

The J gene is TRBJ2-4, the V gene TRBV6-5; D unclear. This CDR3 is built from 16 residues. Germline V gene data show CDR1 as MNHEY and CDR2 as SVGAGI. V dropped 0 bases and J dropped 3 bases, with 12 bases sitting between them. The DNA for the CDR3 is TGTGCCAGCAGTTACTCCTCGGGTGTAGGCAAAAACATTCAGTACTTC. It specifies CASSYSSGVGKNIQYF.

CDR3 sequence reads: CSAPYDWGGYGYTF. In DNA form, the CDR3 reads TGCAGTGCTCCTTATGACTGGGGAGGGTATGGCTACACCTTC. This chain links TRBV20-1 with TRBJ1-2; D unresolved. Germline V gene sequence: CDR1 DFQATT, CDR2 SNEGSKA (reference sequence). The CDR3 length is 14 residues. With 5 bases removed from V and 5 bases from J, the gap between germline ends came to 18 bases.

The chain couples TRBV20-1 to TRBJ2-4; D is unclear. The J call is uncertain, as TRBJ2-7 better fits the DNA end. From germline, CDR1 is DFQATT and CDR2 SNEGSKA (reference sequence). CDR3 size: 14 residues. The CDR3 DNA follows: TGCAGTGCTAGAGATCAGGCCAGGAACTACGAGCAGTACTTC. Its protein product is CSARDQARNYEQYF.

V is TRBV5-1 and J is TRBJ1-1; D is ambiguous. Trimming took 0 bases from V and 4 from J, leaving 16 bases between them. The CDR3 is 16 amino acids. Germline-derived CDR1 and CDR2 are SGHRS and YFSETQ. In DNA, the CDR3 is TGCGCCAGCAGCTTGGGAAGGGCAACCTCGAGCACTGAAGCTTTCTTT. Amino acids: CASSLGRATSSTEAFF.

The rearrangement links TRBV28 to TRBJ2-1, with D possibly matching TRBD1 (5 bases). Germline V gene sequence: CDR1 MDHEN, CDR2 SYDVKM. CDR3 length equals 14 residues. V was cut by 3 bases and J by 5 bases, with 11 bases left in between. The chain's CDR3 is CASSLDIKNNEQFF. DNA of the CDR3: TGTGCCAGCAGTTTGGACATCAAAAACAATGAGCAGTTCTTC.

V is TRBV20-1 and J is TRBJ2-1; weak D call: TRBD2 (6 bases). Germline loops: CDR1 DFQATT, CDR2 SNEGSKA (reference sequence). Trimming left V 0 bases short and J 13 bases short, with 22 bases between. This CDR3 contains 15 residues. The CDR3 here is CSARELAEVGETQFF. For the CDR3, the DNA is TGCAGTGCTAGAGAACTAGCAGAAGTAGGAGAGACCCAGTTCTTC.

This clonotype was recorded a few times. The V gene is TRBV20-1, the J gene TRBJ2-5; 12 nucleotides line up with TRBD2. J was trimmed by 1 base and V by 5 bases; bases with no gene match: 5. Looked up from germline, CDR1 is DFQATT and CDR2 is SNEGSKA (reference sequence). This CDR3 contains 15 residues. The CDR3 DNA sequence: TGCAGTGCTGTCGCTAGCGGGAGGGCCCAAGAGACCCAGTACTTC. This codes for CSAVASGRAQETQYF.

The chain uses TRBV5-4 and TRBJ2-1, with TRBD2 matching 9 bases. With 4 bases clipped from V and 10 bases from J, the junction kept 9 bases outside the gene matches. The CDR3 loop spans 14 amino acids. Germline CDR1 is SGHNT and CDR2 is YYREEE (reference sequence). The CDR3, as DNA: TGTGCCAGCAGCGTGGGACTAGCTATCGACGAGCAGTTCTTC. This codes for CASSVGLAIDEQFF.

This clonotype has more than one count but fewer than ten. The chain joins TRBV5-6 to TRBJ2-1, with D perhaps matching TRBD2 (5 bases). Between the trimmed V and J ends, which lost 1 base and 9 bases, there was a span of 14 bases. The CDR3 has 14 residues. CDR1 and CDR2 (germline): SGHDT, YYEEEE. The CDR3 nucleotides are TGTGCCAGCAGCTTGCCTCTGAGGGCGGGTGAGCAGTTCTTC. Translating it yields CASSLPLRAGEQFF.

At least ten counts were recorded for this clonotype. This sequence joins TRBV28 and TRBJ1-6; TRBD1 might be the D (5 bases). CDR1 is MDHEN and CDR2 is SYDVKM in the germline V gene. The length of the CDR3 is 15 residues. Trimming removed 5 bases from V and 8 bases from J, with 16 bases in between. The CDR3: CASSPGGSGDSPLHF. DNA for the CDR3: TGTGCCAGCAGTCCTGGGGGATCGGGGGATTCACCCCTCCACTTT.

This clonotype was seen only a few times. The genes are TRBV5-1 and TRBJ1-2; D might be TRBD1 (6 bases). Looked up from germline, CDR1 is SGHRS and CDR2 is YFSETQ. The CDR3 is 12 amino acids. The germline V and J ends were trimmed by 4 bases and 6 bases, with 10 bases remaining between them. The CDR3 bases are TGCGCCAGCAGCACGGACAGCCATGGCTACACCTTC. Translating gives CASSTDSHGYTF. The variable domain in full, with the rest retrieved from reference TRBV5-1 and TRBJ1-2, is KAGVTQTPRYLIKTRGQQVTLSCSPISGHRSVSWYQQTPGQGLQFLFEYFSETQRNKGNFPGRFSGRQFSNSRSEMNVSTLELGDSALYLCASSTDSHGYTFGSGTRLTVV.

The genes are TRBV18 and TRBJ2-7, with D perhaps assigned TRBD1 or TRBD2 (6 bases each). This CDR3 is built from 13 residues. V lost 6 bases and J 4 bases, leaving 13 bases between the germline ends. From germline, CDR1 is KGHSH and CDR2 LQKENI. Written as DNA, the CDR3 is TGTGCCAGCTCGTCAGGGGCGGGGTACGAGCAGTACTTC. Protein product: CASSSGAGYEQYF.

The chain has TRBV11-2 and TRBJ2-1; TRBD1 matches at 7 bases. The CDR3 consists of 17 residues. Germline V gives CDR1 SGHAT, CDR2 FQNNGV. With 5 bases clipped from V and 5 bases from J, the junction kept 15 bases outside the gene matches. Written as DNA, the CDR3 is TGTGCCAGCAGCCGCACAACCCCAGGACAGGCTAACAATGAGCAGTTCTTC. Translated: CASSRTTPGQANNEQFF.

As to this clonotype: An end of the junction does not agree with germline; a read error may underlie this. The rearrangement links TRBV20-1 to TRBJ2-7, with D perhaps assigned TRBD1 or TRBD2 (7 bases each). This CDR3 is built from 14 residues. Germline V gives CDR1 DFQATT, CDR2 SNEGSKA (reference sequence). The DNA for the CDR3 is TGCAATGCTAGTATCCAGGGGGGGACCTACGAGCAGTACTTC. Its protein product is CNASIQGGTYEQYF.

The chain is built from TRBV10-3 and TRBJ2-5; 7 bases agree with TRBD1. The closer fit of TRBJ2-7 to the DNA end suggests the J call may be wrong. The germline gives CDR1 ENHRY, CDR2 SYGVKD. The CDR3 totals 13 residues. The CDR3 sequence: CAISDRQGYEQYF. CDR3 coding DNA: TGTGCCATCAGTGACCGACAGGGCTACGAGCAGTACTTC.

This clonotype was observed a single time. CDR3 protein: CASSLRDRAGEQYF. DNA for the CDR3: TGTGCCAGCAGCCTCCGGGACCGAGCGGGCGAGCAGTACTTC. This chain uses TRBV3-1 with TRBJ2-5; a weak D match, TRBD2 (6 bases). The J call could be wrong; TRBJ2-7 is a better fit for the DNA end. CDR3 size: 14 residues. Germline V gene data show CDR1 as LGHDT and CDR2 as YNNKEL (reference sequence).

This chain uses TRBV6-1 with TRBJ2-4, with D possibly TRBD1 on 6 matching bases. Germline V gene data show CDR1 as MNHNS and CDR2 as SASEGT. Trimming shortened V by 6 bases and J by 5 bases, and 11 bases separated the two germline ends. The CDR3 consists of 13 residues. The CDR3, as DNA: TGTGCCAGCAGAGAGACAGGAGAAAACATTCAGTACTTC. It is translated as CASRETGENIQYF.

This clonotype was seen only a few times. The rearrangement links TRBV30 to TRBJ2-7; the match to TRBD2 covers 11 bases. Trimming at V came to 6 bases and at J to 2 bases, leaving 6 bases not matched to a gene. Germline V gene sequence: CDR1 GTSNPN, CDR2 SVGIG (reference sequence). This CDR3 comprises 14 residues. CDR3 sequence (DNA): TGTGCCTGTTCGGGGACTAGCGGTACCTACGAGCAGTACTTC. Encoded protein: CACSGTSGTYEQYF.